This T cell receptor (beta chain) comes out of a study of blood T cell repertoires in COVID-19. This clone was seen more than once but under ten times. The sample holds other DNA sequences that translate to the same CDR3. TCRdb's copy holds only in-frame clones and misses some; the assay was immunoSEQ multiplex PCR. The data hold about 270,000 clones, with 65% to 90% observed a single time. V was clipped by 1 base and J by 5 bases, with 5 bases between them. CDR3 length equals 12 residues. What was sequenced was peripheral blood. The chain uses TRBV12-3 or TRBV12-4 and TRBJ1-2; D ambiguous. The sequence was collected from a woman aged 60 to 75 with active or convalescent COVID-19. CDR3 region: CASSLDRYGYTF. Here the CDR3 DNA reads TGTGCCAGCAGTTTAGATCGTTATGGCTACACCTTC.